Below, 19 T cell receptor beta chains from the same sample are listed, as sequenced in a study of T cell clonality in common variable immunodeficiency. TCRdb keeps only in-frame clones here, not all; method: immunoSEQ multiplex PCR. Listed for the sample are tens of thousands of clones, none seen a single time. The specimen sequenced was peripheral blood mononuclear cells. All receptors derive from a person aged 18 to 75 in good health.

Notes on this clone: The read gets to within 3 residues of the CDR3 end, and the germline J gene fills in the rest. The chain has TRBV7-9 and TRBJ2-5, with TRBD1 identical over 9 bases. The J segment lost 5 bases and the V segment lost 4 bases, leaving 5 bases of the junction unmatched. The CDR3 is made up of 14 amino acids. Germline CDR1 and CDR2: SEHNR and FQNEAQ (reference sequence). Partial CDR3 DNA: TGTGCCAGCAGCTCAAGCGGGACAGGGGAGACC. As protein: CASSSSGTGET. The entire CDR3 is CASSSSGTGETQYF.

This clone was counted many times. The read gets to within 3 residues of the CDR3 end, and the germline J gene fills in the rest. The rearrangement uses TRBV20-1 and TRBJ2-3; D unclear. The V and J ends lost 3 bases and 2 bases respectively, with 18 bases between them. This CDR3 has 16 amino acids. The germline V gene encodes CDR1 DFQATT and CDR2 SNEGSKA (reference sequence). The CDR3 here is CSASGSPGGHTDTQYF. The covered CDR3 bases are TGCAGTGCTAGTGGCAGCCCGGGTGGCCACACAGATACG.

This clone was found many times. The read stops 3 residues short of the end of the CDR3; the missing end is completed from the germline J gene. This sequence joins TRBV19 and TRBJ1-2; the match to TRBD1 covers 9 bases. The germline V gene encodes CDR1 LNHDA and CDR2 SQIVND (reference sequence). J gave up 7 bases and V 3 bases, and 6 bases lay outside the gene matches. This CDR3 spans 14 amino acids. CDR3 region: CASSIRGQGGGYTF. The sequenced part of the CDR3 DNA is TGTGCCAGTAGTATTCGGGGACAGGGAGGTGGC.

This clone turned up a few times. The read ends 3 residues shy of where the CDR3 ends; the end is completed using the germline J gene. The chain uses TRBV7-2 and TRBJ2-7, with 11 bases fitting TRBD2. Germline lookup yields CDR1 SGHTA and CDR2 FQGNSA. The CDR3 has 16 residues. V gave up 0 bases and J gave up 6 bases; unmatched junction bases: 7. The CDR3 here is CASSLAPGLAESEQYF. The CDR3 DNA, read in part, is TGTGCCAGCAGCTTAGCTCCGGGACTAGCGGAGTCCGAG.

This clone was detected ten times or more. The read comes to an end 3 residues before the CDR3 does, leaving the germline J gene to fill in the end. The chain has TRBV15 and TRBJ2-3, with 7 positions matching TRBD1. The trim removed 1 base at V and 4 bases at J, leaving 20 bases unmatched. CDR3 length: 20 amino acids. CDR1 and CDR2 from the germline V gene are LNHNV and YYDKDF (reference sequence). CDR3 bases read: TGTGCCACCAGCAGAGGCAGACAGGGAATTCCCGTATTAGGCTCAGATACG. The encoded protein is CATSRGRQGIPVLGSDT. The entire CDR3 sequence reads CATSRGRQGIPVLGSDTQYF.

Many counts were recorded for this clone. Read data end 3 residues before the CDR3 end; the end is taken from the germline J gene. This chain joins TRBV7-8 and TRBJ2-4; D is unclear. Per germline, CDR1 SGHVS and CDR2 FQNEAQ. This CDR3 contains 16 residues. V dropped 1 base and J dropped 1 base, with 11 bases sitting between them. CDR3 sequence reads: CASSLEGVGAKNIQYF. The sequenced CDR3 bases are TGTGCCAGCAGCTTAGAGGGTGTTGGGGCCAAAAACATT.

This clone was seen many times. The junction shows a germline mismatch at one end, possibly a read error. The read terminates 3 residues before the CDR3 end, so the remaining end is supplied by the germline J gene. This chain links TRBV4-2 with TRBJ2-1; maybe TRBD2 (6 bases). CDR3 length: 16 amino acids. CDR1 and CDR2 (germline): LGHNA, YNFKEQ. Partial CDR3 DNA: TGCGCCAGCAGCCAACTACACGGAGGGGTAAACAATGAG. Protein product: CASSQLHGGVNNE. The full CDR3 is CASSQLHGGVNNEQFF.

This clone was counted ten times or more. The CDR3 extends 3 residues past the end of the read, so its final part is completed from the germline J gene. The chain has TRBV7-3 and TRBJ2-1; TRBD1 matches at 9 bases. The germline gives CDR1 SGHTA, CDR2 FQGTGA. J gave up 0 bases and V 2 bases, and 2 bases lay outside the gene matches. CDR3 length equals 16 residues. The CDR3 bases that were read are TGTGCCAGCAGCTTACTGACAGGGGGCTCCTACAATGAG. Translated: CASSLLTGGSYNE. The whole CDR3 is CASSLLTGGSYNEQFF.

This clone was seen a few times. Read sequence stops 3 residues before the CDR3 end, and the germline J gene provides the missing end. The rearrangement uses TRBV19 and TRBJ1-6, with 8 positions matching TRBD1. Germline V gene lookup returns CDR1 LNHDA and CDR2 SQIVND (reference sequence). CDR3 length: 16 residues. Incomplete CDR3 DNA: TGTGCCAGTAGTATAGGGGCCAGGGGGCGCCAAGAAACC. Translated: CASSIGARGRQET. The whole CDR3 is CASSIGARGRQETLHF.

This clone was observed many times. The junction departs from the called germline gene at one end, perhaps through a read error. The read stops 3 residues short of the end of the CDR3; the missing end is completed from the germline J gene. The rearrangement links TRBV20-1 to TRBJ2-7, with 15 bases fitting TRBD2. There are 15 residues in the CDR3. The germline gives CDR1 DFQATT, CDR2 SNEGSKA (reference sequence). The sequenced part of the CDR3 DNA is TGCAGTGCGAGAGGACTAGCGGGAGGGTCCTACGAG. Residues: CSARGLAGGSYE. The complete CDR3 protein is CSARGLAGGSYEQYF.

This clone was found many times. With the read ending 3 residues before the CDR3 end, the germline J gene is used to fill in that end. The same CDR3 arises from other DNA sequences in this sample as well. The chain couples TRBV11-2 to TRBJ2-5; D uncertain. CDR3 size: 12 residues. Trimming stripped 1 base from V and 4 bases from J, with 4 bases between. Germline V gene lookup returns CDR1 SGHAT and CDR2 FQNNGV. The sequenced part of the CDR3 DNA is TGTGCCAGCAGCTTAGGCAGAGAGACC. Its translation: CASSLGRET. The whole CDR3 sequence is CASSLGRETQYF.

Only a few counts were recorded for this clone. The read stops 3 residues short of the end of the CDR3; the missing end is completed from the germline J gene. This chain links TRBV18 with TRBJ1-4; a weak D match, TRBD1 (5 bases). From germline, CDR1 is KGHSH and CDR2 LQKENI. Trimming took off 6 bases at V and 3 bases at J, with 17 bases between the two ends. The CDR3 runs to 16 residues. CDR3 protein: CASSPNSRGSNEKLFF. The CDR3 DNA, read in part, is TGTGCCAGCTCGCCCAACAGTAGGGGATCTAATGAAAAA.

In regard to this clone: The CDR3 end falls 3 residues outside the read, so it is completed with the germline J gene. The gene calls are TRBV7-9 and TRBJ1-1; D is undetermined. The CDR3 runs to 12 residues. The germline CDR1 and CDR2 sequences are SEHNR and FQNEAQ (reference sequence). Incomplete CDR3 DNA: TGTGCCAGCAGCTTACAGGCCAGACAA. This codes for CASSLQARQ. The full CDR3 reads CASSLQARQAFF.

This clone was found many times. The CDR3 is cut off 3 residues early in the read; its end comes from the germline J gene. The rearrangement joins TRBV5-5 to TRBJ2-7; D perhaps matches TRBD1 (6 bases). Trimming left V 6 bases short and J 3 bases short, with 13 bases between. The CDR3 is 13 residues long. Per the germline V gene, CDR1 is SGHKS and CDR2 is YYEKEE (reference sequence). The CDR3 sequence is CASKRDIFYEQYF. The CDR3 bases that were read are TGTGCCAGCAAGAGGGACATTTTCTACGAG. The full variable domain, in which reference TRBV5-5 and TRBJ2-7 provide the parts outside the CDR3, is DAGVTQSPTHLIKTRGQQVTLRCSPISGHKSVSWYQQVLGQGPQFIFQYYEKEERGRGNFPDRFSARQFPNYSSELNVNALLLGDSALYLCASKRDIFYEQYFGPGTRLTVT.

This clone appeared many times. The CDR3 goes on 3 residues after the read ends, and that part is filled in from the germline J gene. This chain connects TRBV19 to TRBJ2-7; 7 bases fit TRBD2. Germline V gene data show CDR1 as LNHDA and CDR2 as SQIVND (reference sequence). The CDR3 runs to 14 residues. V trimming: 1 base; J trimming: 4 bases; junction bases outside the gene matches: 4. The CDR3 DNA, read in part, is TGTGCCAGTAGTATAGGCGGGAGCGGGTACGAG. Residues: CASSIGGSGYE. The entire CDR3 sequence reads CASSIGGSGYEQYF.

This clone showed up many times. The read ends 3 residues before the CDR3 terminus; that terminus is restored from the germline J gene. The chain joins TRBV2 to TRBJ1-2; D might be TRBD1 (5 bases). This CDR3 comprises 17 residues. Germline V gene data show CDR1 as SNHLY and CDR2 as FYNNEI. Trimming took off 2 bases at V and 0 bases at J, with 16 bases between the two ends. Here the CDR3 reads CASSERGVPKSNYGYTF. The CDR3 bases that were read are TGTGCCAGCAGTGAAAGGGGTGTGCCTAAATCTAACTATGGC. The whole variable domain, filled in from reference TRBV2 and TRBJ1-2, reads EPEVTQTPSHQVTQMGQEVILRCVPISNHLYFYWYRQILGQKVEFLVSFYNNEISEKSEIFDDQFSVERPDGSNFTLKIRSTKLEDSAMYFCASSERGVPKSNYGYTFGSGTRLTVV.

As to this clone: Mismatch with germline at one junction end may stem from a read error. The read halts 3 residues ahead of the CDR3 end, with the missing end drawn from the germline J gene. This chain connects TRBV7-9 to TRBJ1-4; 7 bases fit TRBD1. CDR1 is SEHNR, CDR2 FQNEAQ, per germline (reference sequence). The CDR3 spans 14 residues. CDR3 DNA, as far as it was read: TGTTCCAGCAGCTTATACCAGGGGGACTCACCA. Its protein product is CSSSLYQGDSP. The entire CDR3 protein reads CSSSLYQGDSPLFF.

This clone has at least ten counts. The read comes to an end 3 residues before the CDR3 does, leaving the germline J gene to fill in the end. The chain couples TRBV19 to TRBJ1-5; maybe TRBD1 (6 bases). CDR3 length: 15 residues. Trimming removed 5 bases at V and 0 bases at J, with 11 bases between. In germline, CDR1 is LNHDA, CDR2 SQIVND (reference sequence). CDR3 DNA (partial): TGTGCCAGTAGTTTATCCAGGGGTAGCAATCAGCCC. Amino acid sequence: CASSLSRGSNQP. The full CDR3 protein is CASSLSRGSNQPQHF. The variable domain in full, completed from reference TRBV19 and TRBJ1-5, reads DGGITQSPKYLFRKEGQNVTLSCEQNLNHDAMYWYRQDPGQGLRLIYYSQIVNDFQKGDIAEGYSVSREKKESFPLTVTSAQKNPTAFYLCASSLSRGSNQPQHFGDGTRLSIL.

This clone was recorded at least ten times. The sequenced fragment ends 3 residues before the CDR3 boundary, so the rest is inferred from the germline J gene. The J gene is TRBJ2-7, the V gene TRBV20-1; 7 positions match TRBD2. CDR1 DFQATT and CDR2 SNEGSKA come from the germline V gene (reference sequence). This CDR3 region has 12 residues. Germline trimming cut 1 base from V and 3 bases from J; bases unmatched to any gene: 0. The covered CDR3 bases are TGCAGTGCTAGAGTAGCGGGCTACGAG. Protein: CSARVAGYE. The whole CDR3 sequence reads CSARVAGYEQYF.